These T cell receptor beta chains were read from a single sample in a study of CD8 T cells in Susac syndrome. TCRdb redid the calling of the immunoSEQ multiplex PCR reads with MiXCR, one entry per CDR3 protein. The profile shows about 240,000 distinct CDR3 sequences, 90% to 97% of them singletons. The sequencing input was CD4+ T cells from PBMCs. Receptor source: a human donor with Susac syndrome. The CDR3 runs from the conserved cysteine through the conserved F or W. The D gene is left open where the match is weak. Clone size is given for some rows only: seen once, a few or many times, or a class if the clone is expanded.

size: NA; D: NA; V: TRBV11-2; J: TRBJ1-3; length: 15; CDR3: CASSLGSTVGNTIYF; DNA: TGTGCCAGCAGCTTAGGTTCCACCGTAGGAAACACCATATATTTT
size: NA; D: TRBD2; V: TRBV5-1; J: TRBJ2-1; length: 16; CDR3: CASSPKAGGPYNEQFF; DNA: TGCGCCAGCAGCCCTAAAGCGGGAGGGCCCTACAATGAGCAGTTCTTC
size: NA; D: TRBD1; V: TRBV30; J: TRBJ1-2; length: 12; CDR3: CAWSQSTGPYFF; DNA: TGTGCCTGGAGTCAATCGACAGGGCCATACTTCTTC
size: NA; D: NA; V: TRBV5-4; J: TRBJ1-5; length: 13; CDR3: CASSPPNGQPQHF; DNA: TGTGCCAGCAGCCCACCCAATGGTCAGCCCCAGCATTTT
size: NA; D: NA; V: TRBV21-1; J: TRBJ2-5; length: 19; CDR3: CASSKGRPLAALFQETQYF; DNA: TGTGCCAGCAGCAAAGGGCGTCCACTAGCGGCCCTATTCCAAGAGACCCAGTACTTC
size: NA; D: NA; V: TRBV12-3/TRBV12-4; J: TRBJ2-1; length: 13; CDR3: CASSDDYYNEQFF; DNA: TGTGCCAGCAGTGACGACTACTACAATGAGCAGTTCTTC
size: NA; D: NA; V: TRBV14; J: TRBJ1-2; length: 9; CDR3: CATPWGGSF; DNA: TGTGCCACCCCCTGGGGGGGCTCCTTC
size: NA; D: TRBD1; V: TRBV5-4; J: TRBJ2-1; length: 16; CDR3: CASSRVGGQGTLEQFF; DNA: TGTGCCAGCAGCAGAGTAGGGGGACAGGGGACTCTTGAGCAGTTCTTC
size: NA; D: TRBD2; V: TRBV29-1; J: TRBJ2-2; length: 14; CDR3: CSVEKRENTGELFF; DNA: TGCAGCGTTGAGAAGCGGGAAAACACCGGGGAGCTGTTTTTT
size: NA; D: NA; V: TRBV7-8; J: TRBJ1-2; length: 15; CDR3: CASSLGGRENYGYTF; DNA: TGTGCCAGCAGCTTGGGGGGGCGGGAGAACTATGGCTACACCTTC
size: NA; D: NA; V: TRBV20-1; J: TRBJ2-1; length: 15; CDR3: CSARGNKAAWDEQFF; DNA: TGCAGTGCTAGAGGGAATAAGGCGGCCTGGGATGAGCAGTTCTTC
size: NA; D: TRBD1; V: TRBV12-3/TRBV12-4; J: TRBJ2-3; length: 16; CDR3: CASRRPGTGSTDTQYF; DNA: TGTGCCAGCAGACGACCAGGGACAGGGAGCACAGATACGCAGTATTTT
size: NA; D: TRBD2; V: TRBV9; J: TRBJ2-3; length: 15; CDR3: CASSVELAGGDTQCF; DNA: TGTGCCAGCAGCGTAGAGCTAGCGGGTGGAGATACGCAGTGTTTT
size: NA; D: NA; V: TRBV12-3/TRBV12-4; J: TRBJ1-2; length: 13; CDR3: CASSFEGAKGYTF; DNA: TGTGCCAGCAGTTTTGAAGGGGCCAAGGGCTACACCTTC
size: NA; D: NA; V: TRBV4-1; J: TRBJ1-1; length: 15; CDR3: CASSPPRGANTEAFF; DNA: TGCGCCAGCAGCCCCCCTAGGGGGGCGAACACTGAAGCTTTCTTT
size: NA; D: TRBD2; V: TRBV7-3; J: TRBJ2-7; length: 15; CDR3: CASSPAGLAGDEQYF; DNA: TGTGCCAGCAGCCCGGCGGGACTAGCGGGAGACGAGCAGTACTTC
size: NA; D: NA; V: TRBV7-3; J: TRBJ2-5; length: 14; CDR3: CASSLKGGQETQYF; DNA: TGTGCCAGCAGCTTAAAGGGCGGTCAAGAGACCCAGTACTTC
size: NA; D: TRBD1; V: TRBV6-1; J: TRBJ2-1; length: 16; CDR3: CASSRQGKSSYNEQFF; DNA: TGTGCCAGCAGCCGACAGGGGAAAAGCTCCTACAATGAGCAGTTCTTC
size: NA; D: TRBD2; V: TRBV6-1; J: TRBJ2-6; length: 19; CDR3: CASRPLGLAGHSGANVLTF; DNA: TGTGCCAGTCGGCCCCTGGGACTAGCGGGACACTCTGGGGCCAACGTCCTGACTTTC
size: NA; D: TRBD2; V: TRBV20-1; J: TRBJ2-7; length: 15; CDR3: CSARSVAGESYEQYF; DNA: TGCAGTGCCAGATCAGTAGCGGGAGAATCTTACGAGCAGTACTTC
size: NA; D: NA; V: TRBV9; J: TRBJ2-6; length: 17; CDR3: CASSPRDGTSGANVLTF; DNA: TGTGCCAGCAGCCCGAGGGACGGGACCTCTGGGGCCAACGTCCTGACTTTC
size: NA; D: NA; V: TRBV20-1; J: TRBJ1-1; length: 13; CDR3: CSATLGGANRAFF; DNA: TGCAGTGCTACGCTTGGGGGAGCGAACAGGGCTTTCTTT
size: NA; D: TRBD1; V: TRBV6-5; J: TRBJ2-7; length: 15; CDR3: CASSYAGTGSYEQYF; DNA: TGTGCCAGCAGTTACGCCGGGACAGGGTCCTACGAGCAGTACTTC
size: NA; D: NA; V: TRBV28; J: TRBJ1-2; length: 12; CDR3: CASSLPGYGYTF; DNA: TGTGCCAGCAGTTTGCCGGGGTATGGCTACACCTTC
size: NA; D: TRBD2; V: TRBV5-4; J: TRBJ2-2; length: 15; CDR3: CASSLEAGGHGELFF; DNA: TGTGCCAGCAGCTTGGAGGCGGGAGGGCACGGGGAGCTGTTTTTT
size: NA; D: NA; V: TRBV4-1; J: TRBJ2-7; length: 15; CDR3: CASSQVGFTPGEQYF; DNA: TGCGCCAGCAGCCAAGTAGGCTTTACCCCTGGCGAGCAGTACTTC
size: NA; D: NA; V: TRBV9; J: TRBJ1-4; length: 14; CDR3: CASSVELGSEKLFF; DNA: TGTGCCAGCAGCGTAGAACTGGGTTCTGAAAAACTGTTTTTT
size: NA; D: NA; V: TRBV12-3/TRBV12-4; J: TRBJ2-1; length: 12; CDR3: CASSLKVDEQSF; DNA: TGTGCCAGCAGTTTGAAGGTGGATGAGCAGTCCTTC
size: NA; D: TRBD2; V: TRBV5-1; J: TRBJ2-2; length: 16; CDR3: CASRTLAGLNTGELFF; DNA: TGCGCCAGCAGGACTCTAGCGGGACTAAACACCGGGGAGCTGTTTTTT
size: NA; D: NA; V: TRBV9; J: TRBJ2-3; length: 12; CDR3: CASGVFTDTQYF; DNA: TGTGCCAGCGGGGTTTTCACAGATACGCAGTATTTT
size: NA; D: NA; V: TRBV20-1; J: TRBJ2-4; length: 14; CDR3: CSASLSKAKNIQYF; DNA: TGCAGTGCTAGTTTGTCGAAAGCCAAAAACATTCAGTACTTC
size: NA; D: NA; V: TRBV18; J: TRBJ1-1; length: 14; CDR3: CASSLDQLPAEAFF; DNA: TGTGCCAGCTCATTAGACCAGTTGCCCGCTGAAGCTTTCTTT
size: NA; D: NA; V: TRBV29-1; J: TRBJ2-5; length: 12; CDR3: CSVKRSQETQYF; DNA: TGCAGCGTGAAGAGATCGCAAGAGACCCAGTACTTC
size: NA; D: NA; V: TRBV29-1; J: TRBJ2-1; length: 10; CDR3: CSVERSMAFF; DNA: TGCAGCGTTGAACGGTCCATGGCGTTCTTC
size: NA; D: NA; V: TRBV15; J: TRBJ2-7; length: 14; CDR3: CATSRDLGPYEQYF; DNA: TGTGCCACCAGCAGAGATTTGGGTCCTTACGAGCAGTACTTC
size: NA; D: NA; V: TRBV12-3/TRBV12-4; J: TRBJ1-2; length: 14; CDR3: CASSLGGGGRSYTF; DNA: TGTGCCAGCAGTTTAGGAGGGGGAGGAAGAAGCTACACCTTC
size: NA; D: NA; V: TRBV15; J: TRBJ1-2; length: 17; CDR3: CATSRDSREGTNYGYTF; DNA: TGTGCCACCAGCAGAGATAGCAGGGAAGGAACTAACTATGGCTACACCTTC
size: NA; D: NA; V: TRBV27; J: TRBJ2-5; length: 14; CDR3: CASSGRGRQETQYF; DNA: TGTGCCAGCAGTGGAAGGGGACGGCAAGAGACCCAGTACTTC
size: NA; D: NA; V: TRBV20-1; J: TRBJ2-1; length: 13; CDR3: CSARSRSYNEQFF; DNA: TGCAGTGCCCGGAGTAGGTCCTACAATGAGCAGTTCTTC
size: few; D: NA; V: TRBV28; J: TRBJ1-5; length: 14; CDR3: CASSLTGGNQPQHF; DNA: TGTGCCAGCAGTTTGACAGGAGGCAATCAGCCCCAGCATTTT
size: NA; D: NA; V: TRBV6-2/TRBV6-3; J: TRBJ2-7; length: 11; CDR3: CASSSRIEQYF; DNA: TGTGCCAGCAGTTCCCGGATCGAGCAGTACTTC
size: NA; D: NA; V: TRBV7-3; J: TRBJ1-1; length: 13; CDR3: CASSAPLITEAFF; DNA: TGTGCCAGCAGCGCTCCGCTGATCACTGAAGCTTTCTTT
size: NA; D: TRBD2; V: TRBV6-5; J: TRBJ2-1; length: 15; CDR3: CASSWGLAGNNEQFF; DNA: TGTGCCAGCAGTTGGGGACTAGCGGGAAACAATGAGCAGTTCTTC
size: NA; D: NA; V: TRBV27; J: TRBJ2-7; length: 14; CDR3: CASSWVVGDYEQYF; DNA: TGTGCCAGCAGTTGGGTCGTGGGCGACTACGAGCAGTACTTC
size: NA; D: NA; V: TRBV29-1; J: TRBJ1-4; length: 12; CDR3: CSVAGLEEKLFF; DNA: TGCAGCGTTGCAGGGCTTGAAGAAAAACTGTTTTTT
size: NA; D: NA; V: TRBV29-1; J: TRBJ1-5; length: 14; CDR3: CSVLTLGGNQPQHF; DNA: TGCAGCGTCCTTACGCTGGGCGGCAATCAGCCCCAGCATTTT
size: NA; D: NA; V: TRBV5-4; J: TRBJ2-1; length: 15; CDR3: CASSLRGGGYNEQFF; DNA: TGTGCCAGCAGCTTGCGAGGAGGGGGCTACAATGAGCAGTTCTTC
size: NA; D: TRBD1; V: TRBV29-1; J: TRBJ2-3; length: 13; CDR3: CSGDGQGARTQYF; DNA: TGCAGCGGTGACGGACAGGGGGCTCGTACGCAGTATTTT
size: NA; D: TRBD2; V: TRBV6-1; J: TRBJ2-1; length: 16; CDR3: CASPQGREASYNEQFF; DNA: TGTGCCAGCCCCCAGGGGCGGGAGGCCTCCTACAATGAGCAGTTCTTC
size: NA; D: NA; V: TRBV29-1; J: TRBJ2-7; length: 14; CDR3: CSVEAGTDSYEQYF; DNA: TGCAGCGTTGAAGCGGGGACGGATTCCTACGAGCAGTACTTC
size: NA; D: TRBD2; V: TRBV7-7; J: TRBJ2-1; length: 11; CDR3: CASSSGLEQFF; DNA: TGTGCTAGCAGCTCGGGACTAGAGCAGTTCTTC
size: NA; D: TRBD1; V: TRBV20-1; J: TRBJ1-5; length: 15; CDR3: CSAGPGQGIGQPQHF; DNA: TGCAGTGCCGGTCCGGGACAGGGGATAGGACAGCCCCAGCATTTT
size: NA; D: NA; V: TRBV3-1; J: TRBJ2-7; length: 12; CDR3: CASSQSAYEQYF; DNA: TGTGCCAGCAGCCAATCCGCCTACGAGCAGTACTTC